This TCR beta chain was sequenced in a study of early T cells in non-severe SARS-CoV-2 infection (dated by TCRdb to the early 2020s). In terms of the full investigation: Because TCR sequencing relied on bulk RNA taken from unsorted whole blood, pairing of alpha and beta chains was not possible. The investigation overall reported the following: VDJdb matching was skewed toward anti-spike CD8 responses, so virus-specific expansions were likely underestimated and private and CD4 specificities were missed.

V is reduced by 6 bases and J by 12 bases, leaving a spacing of 26 bases between them. Including cysteine and phenylalanine, the CDR3 has 15 amino acids. Left in the record is the CDR3 DNA by itself, 45 bases read in frame from the first base. CDR1 SQVTM and CDR2 ANQGSEA were looked up in the germline V gene. A note on this clonotype: Its recognized antigen is unknown. The sample holds no much larger clone one base away, and base qualities are not on file.

Library preparation was by 5' RACE. Reads for this sample came from a NextSeq 500. To correct for sequencing error and PCR bias, the TCR library protocol tagged individual cDNA molecules with unique molecular identifiers. Sequencing covered both TCR alpha and beta chains, and within each sample the abundances of alpha and beta sequences were tightly co-correlated. Regarding the original processing steps: Decombinator V4 was used to perform V gene, J gene and CDR3 annotation of TCR sequences. TCRs were defined as expanded if a significant change between any two time points was detected under a Poisson model with p below 0.0001. TCR abundances were normalised to the total number of TCRs sequenced per sample and expressed as counts per million. TRAV1-2 paired with TRAJ12, TRAJ20 or TRAJ33 defined MAIT TCRs, while TRAV10 paired with TRAJ18 defined iNKT TCRs. VDJdb, accessed 1 November 2021, was searched for CMV, EBV and SARS-CoV-2 annotated TCRs, with TCRs annotated for multiple antigens excluded. The public reads were reprocessed in TCRdb via fastp at Q25 and MiXCR, keeping in-frame beta chains. Entries that share a CDR3 protein sequence are merged under the most common genes and DNA. TCRdb, not the original authors, processed these V and J calls. The sample has 76,000 or so distinct CDR3 sequences on record, 11% of them singletons. Approximately 4.5% of the sample belongs to the ten largest clones.

A case-control design nested within a healthcare worker cohort in London, UK, was used, with weekly nasopharyngeal swab PCR tests and blood sampling performed. Healthcare workers were enrolled in the week of the UK lockdown, from 23 to 31 March 2020, and were followed every week for up to roughly 15 weeks. Specimen: whole blood. This sequence originates from an adult who was a healthcare worker with PCR-confirmed SARS-CoV-2 infection or an uninfected control (not recorded which). This chain joins TRBV29-1 to TRBJ1-4; TRBD1 is possibly the D segment (5 matching bases). The CDR3 protein is CSVDRLPSQKGELFF. At the DNA level, the sequence is TGCAGCGTCGACCGATTACCGTCCCAAAAAGGGGAACTGTTTTTT.